The present T cell receptor beta chain was sequenced within a study of glioma-infiltrating T cells after dendritic cell vaccination. The wider study: Patients had newly diagnosed or recurrent glioblastoma and received dendritic cell vaccines.

Time point defined: after dendritic cell vaccination, including at tumor progression/relapse. TCRB CDR3 was amplified from 2 ug genomic DNA or less. Sequenced by immunoSEQ multiplex PCR; TCRdb stores in-frame clones only, minus some. The profile covers 90,000 to 95,000 clones, with 75% to 85% appearing a single time and over 2% taken by the ten largest. CDR3 length: 14 amino acids. Germline V lookup: CDR1 SGHVS, CDR2 FNYEAQ. Trimming pared 2 bases from V and 5 bases from J, leaving 10 bases between. Details on this clone: What it recognizes is unknown.

Whole-study results and caveats: Complete blood and tumor specimen sets were limited to few patients.

Sequenced material: blood, taken after dendritic cell vaccination. The receptor was derived from a human donor with glioblastoma. The chain combines TRBV7-6 with TRBJ2-1; D is undetermined. CDR3 sequence (DNA): TGTGCCAGCAGCTTATCAGGCTACAACAATGAGCAGTTCTTC. Translation gives CASSLSGYNNEQFF.